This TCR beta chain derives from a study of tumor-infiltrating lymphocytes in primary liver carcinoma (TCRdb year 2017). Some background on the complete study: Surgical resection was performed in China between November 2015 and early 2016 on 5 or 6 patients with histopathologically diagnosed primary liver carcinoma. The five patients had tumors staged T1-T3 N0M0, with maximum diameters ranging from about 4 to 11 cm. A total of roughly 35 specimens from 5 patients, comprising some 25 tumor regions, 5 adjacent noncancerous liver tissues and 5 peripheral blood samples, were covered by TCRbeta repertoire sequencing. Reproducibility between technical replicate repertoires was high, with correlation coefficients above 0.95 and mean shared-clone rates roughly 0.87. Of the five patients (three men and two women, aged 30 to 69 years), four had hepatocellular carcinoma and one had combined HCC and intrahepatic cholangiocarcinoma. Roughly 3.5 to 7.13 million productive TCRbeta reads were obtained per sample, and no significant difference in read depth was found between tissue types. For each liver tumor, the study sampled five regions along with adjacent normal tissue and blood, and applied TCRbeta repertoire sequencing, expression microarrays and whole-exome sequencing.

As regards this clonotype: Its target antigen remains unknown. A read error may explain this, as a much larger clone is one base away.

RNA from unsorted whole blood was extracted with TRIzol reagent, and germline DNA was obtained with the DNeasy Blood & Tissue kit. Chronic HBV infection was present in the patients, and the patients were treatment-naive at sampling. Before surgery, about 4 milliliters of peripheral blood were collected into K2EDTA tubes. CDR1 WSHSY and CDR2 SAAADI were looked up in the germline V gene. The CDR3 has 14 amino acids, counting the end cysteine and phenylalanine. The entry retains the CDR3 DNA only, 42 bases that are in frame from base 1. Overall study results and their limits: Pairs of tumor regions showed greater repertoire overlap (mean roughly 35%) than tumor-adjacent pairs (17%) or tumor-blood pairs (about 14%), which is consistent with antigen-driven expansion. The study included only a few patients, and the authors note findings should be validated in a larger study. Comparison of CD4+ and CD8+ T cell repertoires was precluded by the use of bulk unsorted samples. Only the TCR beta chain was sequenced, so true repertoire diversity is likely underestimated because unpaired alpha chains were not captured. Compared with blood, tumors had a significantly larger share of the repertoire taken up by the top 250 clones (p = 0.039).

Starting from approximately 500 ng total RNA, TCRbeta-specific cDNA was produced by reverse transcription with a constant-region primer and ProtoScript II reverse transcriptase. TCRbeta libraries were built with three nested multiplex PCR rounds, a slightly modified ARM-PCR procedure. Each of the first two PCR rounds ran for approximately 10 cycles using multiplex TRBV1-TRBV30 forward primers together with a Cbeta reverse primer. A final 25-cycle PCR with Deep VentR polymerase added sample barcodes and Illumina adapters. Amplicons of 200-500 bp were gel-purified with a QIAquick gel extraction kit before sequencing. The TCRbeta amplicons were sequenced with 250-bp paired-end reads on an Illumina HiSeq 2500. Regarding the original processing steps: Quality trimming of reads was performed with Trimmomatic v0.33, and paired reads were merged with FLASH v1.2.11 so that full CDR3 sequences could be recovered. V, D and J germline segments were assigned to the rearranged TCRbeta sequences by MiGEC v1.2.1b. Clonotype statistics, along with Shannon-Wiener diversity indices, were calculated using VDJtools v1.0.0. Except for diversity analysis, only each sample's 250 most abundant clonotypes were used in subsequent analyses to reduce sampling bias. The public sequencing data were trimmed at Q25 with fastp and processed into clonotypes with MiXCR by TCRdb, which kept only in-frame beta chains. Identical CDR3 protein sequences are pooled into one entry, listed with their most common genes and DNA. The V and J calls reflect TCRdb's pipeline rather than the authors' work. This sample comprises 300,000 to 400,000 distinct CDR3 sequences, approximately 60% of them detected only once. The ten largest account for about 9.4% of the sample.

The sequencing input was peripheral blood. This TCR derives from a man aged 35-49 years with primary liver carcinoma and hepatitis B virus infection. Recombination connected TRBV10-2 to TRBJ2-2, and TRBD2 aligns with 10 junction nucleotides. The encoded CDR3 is CASSVAGGKGEPFF. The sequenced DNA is TGCGCCAGCAGTGTAGCGGGAGGTAAAGGGGAGCCGTTTTTT.